These 20 T cell receptor beta chains originate from one sample sequenced in a study of T cell responses to AZD1222 COVID-19 vaccine (dated by TCRdb to the early 2020s). Library preparation employed the immunoSEQ multiplex PCR assay. In TCRdb, the immuneACCESS table is reduced to in-frame sequences with V and J assigned. These tables do not hold every clone; where another copy was compared, an unresolved V gene accounts for under half, and the others remain unexplained. The sample table lists 170,000 or so clones, about 93% of them with a count of one. Around 0.93% of the sample is in the top ten clones. This specimen's time point label, per the study, means: about 28 days (+/-7) after the second vaccine dose. Reading the label with the study, this specimen's treatment or condition is: meningococcal conjugate vaccine given as trial control. The sample was peripheral blood, taken 28 days after the second dose of the MenACWY control vaccine. These receptors were collected from an adult who received the MenACWY meningococcal vaccine as a control.

The chain employs TRBV5-1 and TRBJ1-4; TRBD1 matches 11 bases. The CDR3 is 16 amino acids. V trimming: 4 bases; J trimming: 3 bases; junction bases outside the gene matches: 5. CDR1 is SGHRS, CDR2 YFSETQ, per germline. CDR3 loop: CASSPDRGPANEKLFF. The CDR3 bases are TGCGCCAGCAGCCCGGACAGGGGGCCAGCTAATGAAAAACTGTTTTTT. The full variable domain, rest sourced from reference TRBV5-1 and TRBJ1-4, is KAGVTQTPRYLIKTRGQQVTLSCSPISGHRSVSWYQQTPGQGLQFLFEYFSETQRNKGNFPGRFSGRQFSNSRSEMNVSTLELGDSALYLCASSPDRGPANEKLFFGSGTQLSVL.

This clone was picked up a small number of times. The genes are TRBV19 and TRBJ1-2, with D maybe TRBD1 (6 bases). Trimming shortened V by 6 bases and J by 14 bases, and 10 bases separated the two germline ends. The length of the CDR3 is 9 residues. Germline CDR1 and CDR2: LNHDA and SQIVND (reference sequence). The CDR3 DNA follows: TGTGCCAGTAGGTCAGGGGAAACCTTC. It specifies CASRSGETF.

The rearrangement uses TRBV28 and TRBJ2-2; possibly TRBD1 or TRBD2 for D (5 bases each). The CDR3 length is 13 residues. CDR1 is MDHEN, CDR2 SYDVKM, per germline. V lost 7 bases, J lost 4 bases, and 10 bases lay in between. CDR3 loop: CASILGGTGELFF. CDR3 DNA sequence: TGTGCCAGCATTCTTGGGGGCACCGGGGAGCTGTTTTTT.

A single count supports this clone. This sequence joins TRBV7-9 and TRBJ2-3, with TRBD2 identical over 10 bases. The CDR3 length is 18 residues. CDR1 and CDR2 from the germline V gene are SEHNR and FQNEAQ (reference sequence). V lost 1 base to trimming and J lost 1 base; unmatched junction nucleotides: 8. The CDR3 is CASSLGRASGGRTDTQYF. The DNA of the CDR3 is TGTGCCAGCAGCTTAGGTCGGGCTAGCGGGGGTCGCACAGATACGCAGTATTTT.

The chain recombines TRBV28 with TRBJ1-1; a weak D match, TRBD1 (6 bases). Germline V lookup: CDR1 MDHEN, CDR2 SYDVKM. Trimming removed 1 base at V and 3 bases at J, with 9 bases between. The CDR3 runs to 14 residues. The DNA for the CDR3 is TGTGCCAGCAGTTTATTTCAGGGGCACACTGAAGCTTTCTTT. Translated: CASSLFQGHTEAFF.

This clone was found once. The rearrangement links TRBV6-5 to TRBJ1-1; 9 positions agree with TRBD1. V lost 7 bases to trimming and J lost 8 bases; unmatched junction nucleotides: 14. The CDR3 covers 15 residues. The germline V gene encodes CDR1 MNHEY and CDR2 SVGAGI. The CDR3 here is CASMRDRVGSREAFF. Here the CDR3 DNA reads TGTGCCAGCATGAGGGACAGGGTTGGCTCTCGGGAAGCTTTCTTT.

The gene calls are TRBV15 and TRBJ1-4; unclear D gene. V was shortened by 5 bases and J by 4 bases, with 8 bases between the two germline ends. The CDR3 runs 13 residues. CDR1 is LNHNV and CDR2 is YYDKDF in the germline V gene (reference sequence). In DNA form, the CDR3 reads TGTGCCACCAGCCGACAAGTTAATGAAAAACTGTTTTTT. Translation: CATSRQVNEKLFF.

This chain joins TRBV5-4 and TRBJ1-2; possibly TRBD1 for D (5 bases). CDR1 is SGHNT and CDR2 is YYREEE in the germline V gene (reference sequence). The length of the CDR3 is 16 residues. V was shortened by 0 bases and J by 8 bases, with 20 bases between the two germline ends. The CDR3 bases are TGTGCCAGCAGCTTGGGGCAGGGATTAGGAAGGGGAGGCTACACCTTC. Amino acid sequence: CASSLGQGLGRGGYTF.

This clone has a single count. V and J are TRBV5-8 and TRBJ2-7; the D gene is possibly TRBD1 (6 bases). V was trimmed by 0 bases and J by 3 bases, leaving 10 bases between them. This CDR3 has 14 residues. Germline CDR1 SGHTS, CDR2 YDEGEE. The CDR3 spells CASSLGQGIYEQYF. As DNA, the CDR3 is TGTGCCAGCAGCTTGGGCCAGGGGATCTACGAGCAGTACTTC.

This chain joins TRBV28 and TRBJ2-7, with TRBD2 as a possible D gene (5 bases). This CDR3 has 13 residues. Trimming left V 3 bases short and J 9 bases short, with 15 bases between. Looked up from germline, CDR1 is MDHEN and CDR2 is SYDVKM. The CDR3 DNA follows: TGTGCCAGCAGTTTTCTGGGGAGTATGGGGCAGTACTTC. This translates into CASSFLGSMGQYF.

The chain combines TRBV7-2 with TRBJ2-7, with unresolved D. Trimming removed 2 bases from V and 2 bases from J, with 7 bases in between. This CDR3 region has 13 residues. Germline assignment: CDR1 SGHTA and CDR2 FQGNSA. In nucleotides, the CDR3 is TGTGCCAGCAGCTTACAAAATACCTACGAGCAGTACTTC. Translated, it gives CASSLQNTYEQYF.

The chain links TRBV5-1 to TRBJ1-2; TRBD1 matches 7 bases. V shed 1 base and J 5 bases; nucleotides not matched to a gene: 5. This CDR3 contains 14 residues. Germline V gene data show CDR1 as SGHRS and CDR2 as YFSETQ. CDR3 sequence (DNA): TGCGCCAGCAGCTTGTACAGGGGTAGTTATGGCTACACCTTC. Protein sequence: CASSLYRGSYGYTF.

CDR3 in amino acids: CASSQADRVRTEKLFF. CDR3 coding DNA: TGTGCCAGCAGCCAAGCCGACAGGGTCAGGACGGAAAAACTGTTTTTT. This chain joins TRBV4-2 and TRBJ1-4, with TRBD1 matching 7 bases. CDR1 is LGHNA, CDR2 YNFKEQ, per germline. The CDR3 runs to 16 residues. V lost 1 base and J lost 8; bases outside the gene matches: 10.

The chain is built from TRBV5-1 and TRBJ2-7; TRBD1 might be the D (6 bases). V was pared by 3 bases and J by 0 bases, with 16 bases between. The CDR3 runs to 16 residues. Germline assignment: CDR1 SGHRS and CDR2 YFSETQ. CDR3 residues: CASSSPPGHRSYEQYF. CDR3 sequence (DNA): TGCGCCAGCAGCTCACCGCCGGGACATCGCTCCTACGAGCAGTACTTC.

The chain joins TRBV5-1 to TRBJ1-1; TRBD1 matches at 9 bases. J lost 5 bases, V lost 3 bases, and 8 bases had no gene match. The germline V gene encodes CDR1 SGHRS and CDR2 YFSETQ. The CDR3 contains 15 residues. The CDR3 is CASSWGQGGGTEAFF. The CDR3 DNA is TGCGCCAGCAGCTGGGGACAGGGTGGAGGAACTGAAGCTTTCTTT.

This clone came up once. V usage is TRBV5-1 and J usage is TRBJ2-4; TRBD2 agrees at 8 bases. V lost 5 bases, J lost 5 bases, and 6 bases stayed unmatched. Germline CDR1 SGHRS, CDR2 YFSETQ. The CDR3 spans 14 residues. Here the CDR3 reads CASRLRGAENIQYF. For the CDR3, the DNA is TGCGCCAGCAGGCTGCGGGGGGCAGAAAACATTCAGTACTTC.

The rearrangement joins TRBV28 to TRBJ1-2; D gene unclear. There are 14 residues in the CDR3. Trimming left V 7 bases short and J 4 bases short, with 16 bases between. Germline CDR1 and CDR2: MDHEN and SYDVKM. CDR3 nucleotides: TGTGCCAGCAACGGTGGTGGGGTGGCCTATGGCTACACCTTC. The encoded protein is CASNGGGVAYGYTF.

The chain joins TRBV19 to TRBJ1-2; 12 bases fit TRBD1. V was clipped by 1 base and J by 7 bases; unmatched bases: 7. CDR1 is LNHDA and CDR2 is SQIVND in the germline V gene (reference sequence). The CDR3 extends over 16 amino acids. The CDR3 nucleotides are TGTGCCAGTAGTATAGTCCCGGGACAGGGGGCGAGTGGCTACACCTTC. Protein product: CASSIVPGQGASGYTF.

The chain links TRBV21-1 to TRBJ2-3; TRBD1, the table's D call, was not compared with the DNA. TRBV21-1 is a pseudogene locus. The CDR3 consists of 17 residues. In DNA, the CDR3 is TGTGCCAGCATCCGAGGACAGGGCACCCAGAGCACAGATACGCAGTATTTT. Its translation is CASIRGQGTQSTDTQYF.

CDR3: CASSPRTRTDTQYF. CDR3 in DNA: TGTGCCAGCAGTCCTAGGACTAGGACAGATACGCAGTATTTT. J is TRBJ2-3 and V is TRBV28; 7 bases fit TRBD2. The CDR3 is made up of 14 amino acids. The ends lost 5 bases at V and 3 bases at J; junction bases unmatched: 5. Germline CDR1 MDHEN, CDR2 SYDVKM.